The 19 T cell receptor beta chains below come from one sample, sequenced in a study of shared clonotypes between healthy human individuals. Generated by immunoSEQ multiplex PCR, the TCRdb table keeps only in-frame clones and is missing some. Of around 2,000,000 clones in the sample, approximately 95% were seen once. Naive CD8 cells lacked CD45RO and underwent positive selection for CCR7, leaving out terminally differentiated effector memory CD45RA+ cells. Sequenced sample: naive CD8+ T cells sorted from blood. These receptors all stem from a man between 18 and 35 years old in good health.

The rearrangement links TRBV18 to TRBJ2-2, with D perhaps TRBD2 (6 bases). This CDR3 is 16 amino acids long. Germline values: CDR1 KGHSH, CDR2 LQKENI. V was cut by 3 bases and J by 1 base, with 12 bases left in between. DNA for the CDR3: TGTGCCAGCTCACCGAATAGCGGCCAGAACACCGGGGAGCTGTTTTTT. It codes for CASSPNSGQNTGELFF.

The chain recombines TRBV5-1 with TRBJ2-1; 14 bases agree with TRBD2. Unmatched junction bases numbered 3, after V lost 0 bases and J lost 7 bases. The CDR3 spans 16 residues. Germline V gene lookup returns CDR1 SGHRS and CDR2 YFSETQ. The CDR3 protein is CASSLEGLAGENEQFF. CDR3 in DNA: TGCGCCAGCAGCTTGGAGGGACTAGCGGGGGAAAATGAGCAGTTCTTC.

There are a few counts of this clone. This rearrangement joins TRBV4-1 to TRBJ1-6, with D unresolved. The V end lost 10 bases, the J end lost 9 bases, and 16 bases lay between the germline ends. This CDR3 spans 13 amino acids. From germline, CDR1 is MGHRA and CDR2 YSYEKL. CDR3 protein: CATSIDEVSPLHF. The CDR3 DNA sequence: TGCGCCACCTCCATAGATGAGGTTTCACCCCTCCACTTT.

The rearrangement joins TRBV9 to TRBJ1-1, with D tentatively TRBD1 (5 bases). The CDR3 length is 16 residues. Trimming removed 0 bases at V and 3 bases at J, with 15 bases between. CDR1 SGDLS and CDR2 YYNGEE come from the germline V gene. CDR3 nucleotides: TGTGCCAGCAGCGTAGATCGGGGCGGGTCTTACACTGAAGCTTTCTTT. Translation gives CASSVDRGGSYTEAFF.

The chain links TRBV27 to TRBJ1-6; no clear D. CDR1 and CDR2 from the germline V gene are MNHEY and SMNVEV (reference sequence). The CDR3 contains 15 residues. Trimming cost V 0 bases and J 5 bases, with 8 bases left between them. The CDR3 region has the DNA TGTGCCAGCAGTTTATCCAGCCTGAATAATTCACCCCTCCACTTT. Translating it yields CASSLSSLNNSPLHF.

This chain connects TRBV27 to TRBJ1-6, with unresolved D. Germline CDR1 and CDR2: MNHEY and SMNVEV (reference sequence). The CDR3 extends over 15 amino acids. V gave up 6 bases and J gave up 3 bases, with 12 bases separating them. CDR3 nucleotides: TGTGCCAGCAGAAGACTCCCGGGCTATAATTCACCCCTCCACTTT. Its translation is CASRRLPGYNSPLHF.

The chain employs TRBV13 and TRBJ2-7, with D tentatively TRBD2 (6 bases). Germline CDR1 PRHDT, CDR2 FYEKMQ (reference sequence). Trimming took off 1 base at V and 5 bases at J, with 12 bases between the two ends. The CDR3 extends over 14 amino acids. CDR3 sequence: CASSLAGAGNEQYF. For the CDR3, the DNA is TGTGCCAGCAGCTTAGCGGGAGCAGGTAACGAGCAGTACTTC.

The CDR3 reads CASSPYSLQETQYF. The CDR3 DNA follows: TGTGCCAGCAGCCCTTACAGTCTCCAAGAGACCCAGTACTTC. The chain joins TRBV9 to TRBJ2-5, with no clear D. Trimming took 4 bases from V and 1 from J, leaving 11 bases between them. The CDR3 length is 14 residues. Germline lookup yields CDR1 SGDLS and CDR2 YYNGEE.

The gene calls are TRBV5-1 and TRBJ1-4, with TRBD1 matching 8 bases. The germline V gene has CDR1 SGHRS and CDR2 YFSETQ. CDR3 size: 12 residues. The junction had 3 bases not matched to a gene; V was cut back by 6 bases and J by 8 bases. The CDR3 loop reads CASKGQEEKLFF. CDR3 DNA sequence: TGCGCCAGCAAGGGACAGGAGGAAAAACTGTTTTTT.

This chain's CDR3 is CAISEKENTGELFF. In DNA form, the CDR3 reads TGTGCCATCAGTGAAAAAGAAAACACCGGGGAGCTGTTTTTT. The chain employs TRBV10-3 and TRBJ2-2; no clear D gene. CDR3 length: 14 residues. With 3 bases removed from V and 2 bases from J, the gap between germline ends came to 7 bases. The germline CDR1 and CDR2 sequences are ENHRY and SYGVKD.

In this sample, this clone turned up once. This CDR3 is also generated by other DNA sequences in the sample. Here the CDR3 reads CASSLTGPNSPLHF. In DNA form, the CDR3 reads TGTGCCAGCAGTTTGACCGGACCTAATTCACCCCTCCACTTT. The V call is TRBV27, the J call TRBJ1-6; D is unclear. The germline V gene has CDR1 MNHEY and CDR2 SMNVEV (reference sequence). The CDR3 loop spans 14 amino acids. The ends were cut back, 3 bases at V and 6 bases at J, with 9 bases in the middle.

The rearrangement joins TRBV7-9 to TRBJ2-1; D may be TRBD1 (8 bases). V was pared by 5 bases and J by 8 bases, with 22 bases between. The CDR3 consists of 16 residues. The V gene's germline CDR1 is SEHNR and CDR2 FQNEAQ (reference sequence). The CDR3 protein is CASSQTGASGGHEQFF. The DNA for the CDR3 is TGTGCCAGCAGCCAGACAGGGGCTAGCGGTGGCCATGAGCAGTTCTTC. Drawing the rest from reference TRBV7-9 and TRBJ2-1, the complete variable domain is DTGVSQNPRHKITKRGQNVTFRCDPISEHNRLYWYRQTLGQGPEFLTYFQNEAQLEKSRLLSDRFSAERPKGSFSTLEIQRTEQGDSAMYLCASSQTGASGGHEQFFGPGTRLTVL.

This sequence joins TRBV27 and TRBJ2-7; D possibly corresponds to TRBD2 (6 bases). The CDR3 consists of 13 residues. Germline V lookup: CDR1 MNHEY, CDR2 SMNVEV (reference sequence). The V end lost 4 bases, the J end lost 4 bases, and 11 bases lay between the germline ends. The CDR3 sequence: CASSSAGRYEQYF. The CDR3 DNA is TGTGCCAGCAGTTCGGCAGGGAGGTACGAGCAGTACTTC.

This clone was recorded once. This chain connects TRBV5-8 to TRBJ1-3; D is perhaps TRBD1 (5 bases). The CDR3 runs to 14 residues. The V and J ends lost 4 bases and 4 bases respectively, with 12 bases between them. CDR1 is SGHTS, CDR2 YDEGEE, per germline. The CDR3 DNA sequence: TGTGCCAGCAGCCTCGGGACTTACGGAAACACCATATATTTT. Amino acids: CASSLGTYGNTIYF.

On this clone: The same CDR3 arises from other DNA sequences in this sample as well. CDR3 nucleotide sequence: TGTGCCAGCAGTTTAAACACTAACTATGGCTACACCTTC. It encodes CASSLNTNYGYTF. This chain uses TRBV27 with TRBJ1-2; D gene ambiguous. V shed 2 bases and J shed 0 bases, with 4 bases lying between them. CDR1 and CDR2 from the germline V gene are MNHEY and SMNVEV (reference sequence). The CDR3 covers 13 residues.

This clone was counted only a few times. In the same sample, other DNA sequences code for this CDR3. The chain recombines TRBV30 with TRBJ1-1; D gene uncertain. V lost 2 bases, J lost 1 base, and 5 bases lay in between. Germline V CDR1 and CDR2: GTSNPN, SVGIG (reference sequence). The CDR3 contains 12 residues. The CDR3 sequence: CAWSLPNTEAFF. CDR3 nucleotide sequence: TGTGCCTGGAGTTTACCGAACACTGAAGCTTTCTTT.

Points on this clone: The sample has other DNA sequences that encode this CDR3 too. The chain carries TRBV6-5 and TRBJ1-1; TRBD1 matches 7 bases. Germline V gene lookup returns CDR1 MNHEY and CDR2 SVGAGI. Trimming cost V 0 bases and J 4 bases; bases outside gene matches: 2. This CDR3 spans 14 amino acids. CDR3 sequence reads: CASSYSWDSTEAFF. The CDR3 DNA follows: TGTGCCAGCAGTTACTCCTGGGACAGCACTGAAGCTTTCTTT.

This rearrangement joins TRBV6-1 to TRBJ2-1, with 9 bases fitting TRBD2. The germline CDR1 and CDR2 sequences are MNHNS and SASEGT. J lost 7 bases, V lost 4 bases, and 14 bases had no gene match. The CDR3 is 17 residues long. The CDR3 region has the DNA TGTGCCAGCAGTGGCGCCTTGGGACTAGCCACTCCGAATGAGCAGTTCTTC. Its translation is CASSGALGLATPNEQFF.

V is TRBV4-3 and J is TRBJ1-1, with D uncertain. This CDR3 has 13 residues. CDR1 and CDR2 (germline): LGHNA, YSLEER. V lost 0 bases, J lost 5 bases, and 7 bases lay in between. The CDR3 bases are TGCGCCAGCAGCCAAGAGTTGGGAACTGAAGCTTTCTTT. Amino acids: CASSQELGTEAFF.